This T cell receptor beta chain was obtained from a study of cytomegalovirus exposure and HLA in healthy donors. The CDR3 has 15 amino acids. J gave up 5 bases and V 1 base, and 8 bases lay outside the gene matches. From germline, CDR1 is SGHDT and CDR2 YYEEEE. Use of 60 Vbeta and 13 Jbeta primers characterized the PCR. TCRdb's table, derived via immunoSEQ multiplex PCR, lists solely in-frame clones and lacks some. The sample includes about 110,000 clones, around 73% of them seen just once. Sequencing was done on a sample of PBMCs. The chain couples TRBV5-6 to TRBJ1-1, with TRBD1 identical over 7 bases. The TCR was taken from a woman aged 30 to 39 in good health and CMV-seropositive. Written as DNA, the CDR3 is TGTGCCAGCAGCTTGTTTTCAGGGGGTGGTACTGAAGCTTTCTTT. Translated: CASSLFSGGGTEAFF.